A single sample is the source of the 9 T cell receptor beta chains below, sequenced in a study of cytomegalovirus exposure and HLA in healthy donors. Some clones are missing from TCRdb's copy, which holds only in-frame ones; the method was immunoSEQ multiplex PCR. The sample lists about 280,000 clones; 85% to 90% were seen once. The sample was PBMCs. The origin of the receptors is a woman between 18 and 29 years old in good health and CMV-seronegative.

The chain employs TRBV28 and TRBJ1-1; D might be TRBD1 (5 bases). V lost 7 bases, J lost 5 bases, and 17 bases lay in between. Looked up from germline, CDR1 is MDHEN and CDR2 is SYDVKM. This CDR3 spans 14 amino acids. CDR3 region: CASIPGQGRTEAFF. DNA of the CDR3: TGTGCCAGCATCCCGGGTCAGGGAAGAACTGAAGCTTTCTTT.

The gene calls are TRBV19 and TRBJ1-5, with TRBD1 identical over 8 bases. This CDR3 region has 15 residues. Per the germline V gene, CDR1 is LNHDA and CDR2 is SQIVND (reference sequence). The junction had 7 bases not matched to a gene; V was cut back by 4 bases and J by 5 bases. The CDR3 loop reads CASSTDRTGHQPQHF. As DNA, the CDR3 is TGTGCCAGTAGTACCGATAGGACAGGGCATCAGCCCCAGCATTTT.

This chain links TRBV9 with TRBJ2-3; no reliable D call. Germline loops: CDR1 SGDLS, CDR2 YYNGEE. V lost 7 bases to trimming and J lost 0 bases, with 12 bases between them. The CDR3 spans 14 residues. CDR3 nucleotide sequence: TGTGCCAGCGGTACAGATTCTAGCACAGATACGCAGTATTTT. Protein: CASGTDSSTDTQYF.

The chain has TRBV29-1 and TRBJ2-1; 11 bases align to TRBD2. CDR3 length: 16 residues. Unmatched junction bases numbered 8, after V lost 5 bases and J lost 2 bases. Germline V gene data show CDR1 as SQVTM and CDR2 as ANQGSEA. The CDR3 sequence: CSVFGTGLAAYNEQFF. DNA for the CDR3: TGCAGCGTTTTTGGGACGGGACTAGCGGCCTACAATGAGCAGTTCTTC.

CDR3 sequence reads: CASSPAGLAGVNTYEQYF. CDR3 bases: TGTGCCAGCAGCCCAGCGGGACTAGCGGGAGTAAACACCTACGAGCAGTACTTC. The chain has TRBV4-2 and TRBJ2-7; 14 bases match TRBD2. V was pared by 4 bases and J by 2 bases, with 10 bases of the junction left unmatched. The CDR3 totals 18 residues. Per the germline V gene, CDR1 is LGHNA and CDR2 is YNFKEQ.

J is TRBJ2-7 and V is TRBV11-1; D call uncertain. The germline gives CDR1 SGHAT, CDR2 FQDESV (reference sequence). Between the trimmed V and J ends, which lost 2 bases and 2 bases, there was a span of 7 bases. The CDR3 contains 13 residues. The CDR3 coding sequence is TGTGCCAGCAGCTTAATCAGTACCTACGAGCAGTACTTC. Protein: CASSLISTYEQYF. Together with reference TRBV11-1 and TRBJ2-7, the CDR3 gives the full variable domain: EAEVAQSPRYKITEKSQAVAFWCDPISGHATLYWYRQILGQGPELLVQFQDESVVDDSQLPKDRFSAERLKGVDSTLKIQPAELGDSAMYLCASSLISTYEQYFGPGTRLTVT.

V gene TRBV15 combines with J gene TRBJ2-1; tentatively, D is TRBD2 (6 bases). The V gene's germline CDR1 is LNHNV and CDR2 YYDKDF (reference sequence). This CDR3 has 14 residues. V lost 0 bases and J 9 bases, leaving 12 bases between the germline ends. For the CDR3, the DNA is TGTGCCACCAGCAGAGATACCGGGACTTTTGAGCAGTTCTTC. Translated: CATSRDTGTFEQFF.

V is TRBV7-6 and J is TRBJ1-2; D remains unclear. The V end was cut by 2 bases, the J end by 4 bases, with 8 bases between. The germline V gene has CDR1 SGHVS and CDR2 FNYEAQ. The CDR3 contains 13 residues. CDR3 sequence: CASSLSGGYGYTF. The CDR3 coding sequence is TGTGCCAGCAGCTTATCGGGAGGCTATGGCTACACCTTC.

The V gene is TRBV27, the J gene TRBJ2-7; D perhaps matches TRBD2 (6 bases). Germline V gene sequence: CDR1 MNHEY, CDR2 SMNVEV (reference sequence). This CDR3 comprises 15 residues. V lost 3 bases and J lost 2, with 14 bases in between. The CDR3 sequence is CASSFSGALPYEQYF. CDR3 DNA sequence: TGTGCCAGCAGTTTCTCGGGAGCGCTACCCTACGAGCAGTACTTC.